The 11 T cell receptor beta chains listed next were all sequenced from one sample in a study of blood T cell repertoires in COVID-19. Only in-frame clones appear in the TCRdb table, and some are missing; sequencing was by immunoSEQ multiplex PCR. The table records 150,000 to 250,000 clones, roughly 87% of them present only once. Sequences were obtained from PBMCs or T cells enriched from blood (not recorded which). The receptors derive from a woman in her 30s who had recovered from COVID-19.

V gene TRBV12-3 or TRBV12-4 combines with J gene TRBJ1-2; a possible D gene is TRBD1 (5 bases). The CDR3 contains 13 residues. The V end was cut by 7 bases, the J end by 7 bases, with 16 bases between. The CDR3 coding sequence is TGTGCCAGCACCGACCCAGGGTTTCGTGGCTACACCTTC. Translated: CASTDPGFRGYTF.

The genes are TRBV7-2 and TRBJ2-1; 7 bases are a match to TRBD2. Germline loops: CDR1 SGHTA, CDR2 FQGNSA. The CDR3 spans 15 residues. J lost 4 bases, V lost 0 bases, and 3 bases had no gene match. The CDR3 DNA is TGTGCCAGCAGCTTAGCGGGGGGGGTTTACAATGAGCAGTTCTTC. It specifies CASSLAGGVYNEQFF.

The gene calls are TRBV28 and TRBJ1-3; D call uncertain. This CDR3 region has 17 residues. Trimming shortened V by 7 bases and J by 0 bases, and 19 bases separated the two germline ends. From germline, CDR1 is MDHEN and CDR2 SYDVKM. The CDR3 here is CASTANDEGPSGNTIYF. DNA of the CDR3: TGTGCCAGCACCGCTAACGATGAGGGCCCCTCTGGAAACACCATATATTTT.

This sequence joins TRBV6-2 or TRBV6-3 and TRBJ1-1, with D perhaps matching TRBD1 (5 bases). With 0 bases removed from V and 6 bases from J, the gap between germline ends came to 17 bases. CDR1 is MNHEY, CDR2 SVGEGT, per germline. This CDR3 spans 16 amino acids. This CDR3 is CASSYSGTGNGAEAFF. CDR3 in DNA: TGTGCCAGCAGTTACTCGGGGACTGGAAATGGGGCTGAAGCTTTCTTT.

CDR3 loop: CASSLGQGKHNEQFF. For the CDR3, the DNA is TGCGCCAGCAGCTTGGGGCAGGGGAAACACAATGAGCAGTTCTTC. The chain carries TRBV5-1 and TRBJ2-1; possible D gene TRBD1, 6 bases. The V end lost 0 bases, the J end lost 5 bases, and 12 bases lay between the germline ends. Looked up from germline, CDR1 is SGHRS and CDR2 is YFSETQ. The CDR3 sequence is 15 residues long.

The CDR3 here is CASSFEGGGYTF. CDR3 nucleotides: TGTGCCAGCAGTTTTGAGGGTGGGGGCTACACCTTC. This sequence joins TRBV12-3 or TRBV12-4 and TRBJ1-2, with unresolved D. V was pared by 3 bases and J by 8 bases, with 10 bases between. The CDR3 loop spans 12 amino acids.

The rearrangement uses TRBV19 and TRBJ2-3; D possibly corresponds to TRBD1 (6 bases). V was trimmed by 2 bases and J by 2 bases, leaving 14 bases between them. CDR1 is LNHDA, CDR2 SQIVND, per germline (reference sequence). The CDR3 consists of 16 residues. DNA for the CDR3: TGTGCCAGTAGTATAACAGGGCAGGTTTTCACAGATACGCAGTATTTT. This encodes CASSITGQVFTDTQYF. The full variable domain, completed using reference TRBV19 and TRBJ2-3, is DGGITQSPKYLFRKEGQNVTLSCEQNLNHDAMYWYRQDPGQGLRLIYYSQIVNDFQKGDIAEGYSVSREKKESFPLTVTSAQKNPTAFYLCASSITGQVFTDTQYFGPGTRLTVL.

V usage is TRBV6-1 and J usage is TRBJ1-3; possibly TRBD1 for D (6 bases). CDR1 and CDR2 from the germline V gene are MNHNS and SASEGT. The CDR3 contains 16 residues. Trimming left V 4 bases short and J 0 bases short, with 13 bases between. The CDR3 DNA reads as TGTGCCAGCAGTGCTGACAGGCCTCCCTCTGGAAACACCATATATTTT. Its protein is CASSADRPPSGNTIYF.

The sample holds one count of this clone. This chain uses TRBV27 with TRBJ1-1, with TRBD1 as a possible D gene (6 bases). The CDR3 contains 15 residues. V dropped 5 bases and J dropped 0 bases, with 13 bases sitting between them. Germline CDR1 and CDR2: MNHEY and SMNVEV (reference sequence). This CDR3 is CASSRGTPLNTEAFF. In DNA form, the CDR3 reads TGTGCCAGCAGTAGGGGGACACCCTTGAACACTGAAGCTTTCTTT.

This clone was counted a few times. V usage is TRBV11-3 and J usage is TRBJ1-1; a weak D match, TRBD1 (5 bases). Per germline, CDR1 SGHNT and CDR2 YENEEA. The CDR3 contains 16 residues. V was pared by 5 bases and J by 3 bases, with 19 bases between. This CDR3 reads CASSLSSGGEDTEAFF. CDR3 coding DNA: TGTGCCAGCAGCCTCTCCTCGGGGGGGGAAGACACTGAAGCTTTCTTT.

CDR3 sequence (DNA): TGCGCCAGCAGCCAAGATAGGGGGCGGCCCACAGATACGCAGTATTTT. Translating it yields CASSQDRGRPTDTQYF. The chain combines TRBV4-3 with TRBJ2-3, with 7 bases lining up with TRBD1. The trim removed 0 bases at V and 2 bases at J, leaving 5 bases unmatched. This CDR3 contains 16 residues. Germline V lookup: CDR1 LGHNA, CDR2 YSLEER.